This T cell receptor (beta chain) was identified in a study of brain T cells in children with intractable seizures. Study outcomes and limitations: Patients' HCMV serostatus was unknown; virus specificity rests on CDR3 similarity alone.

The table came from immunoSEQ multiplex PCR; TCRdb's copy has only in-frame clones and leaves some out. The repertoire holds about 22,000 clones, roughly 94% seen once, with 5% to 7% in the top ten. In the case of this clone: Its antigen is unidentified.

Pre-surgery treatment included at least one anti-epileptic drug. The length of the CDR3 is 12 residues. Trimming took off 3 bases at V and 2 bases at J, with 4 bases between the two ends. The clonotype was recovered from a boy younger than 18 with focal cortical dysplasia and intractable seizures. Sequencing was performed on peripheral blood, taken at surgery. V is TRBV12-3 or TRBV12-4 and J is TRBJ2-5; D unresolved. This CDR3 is CASSFRQETQYF. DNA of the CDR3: TGTGCCAGCAGTTTCCGGCAAGAGACCCAGTACTTC.